Listed here are 22 T cell receptor beta chains from one sample, sequenced in a study of T cells after yellow fever vaccination. TCRdb called the 5' RACE reads again in MiXCR, with one record for every CDR3 protein. Of 500,000 to 650,000 distinct CDR3 sequences detected, about 17% appear once; the ten largest clones hold 17%. The material sequenced was PBMCs, taken 4 to 5 days after the first yellow fever vaccination. These receptors were collected from a man between 18 and 35 years old who received the YFV17D yellow fever vaccine.

There are a few counts of this clonotype. The V call is TRBV3-1, the J call TRBJ2-7; D remains unclear. Germline V gene sequence: CDR1 LGHDT, CDR2 YNNKEL (reference sequence). This CDR3 comprises 15 residues. V lost 0 bases, J lost 3 bases, and 12 bases lay in between. The CDR3 sequence: CASSQDPVVNYEQYF. CDR3 sequence (DNA): TGTGCCAGCAGCCAAGATCCGGTGGTGAACTACGAGCAGTACTTC.

The V gene is TRBV7-3, the J gene TRBJ2-1; 10 bases agree with TRBD1. The trim removed 5 bases at V and 6 bases at J, leaving 13 bases unmatched. The CDR3 loop spans 17 amino acids. Germline V gene sequence: CDR1 SGHTA, CDR2 FQGTGA. CDR3 nucleotides: TGTGCCAGCAGCCCCTCCTCGAGGACAGGGGGGTTCAATGAGCAGTTCTTC. Protein: CASSPSSRTGGFNEQFF.

In this sample, this clonotype turned up a few times. The rearrangement joins TRBV4-1 to TRBJ2-2, with TRBD2 identical over 12 bases. The CDR3 has 16 residues. After removal of 4 bases from V and 5 bases from J, the junction contained 5 bases not matched to a gene. CDR1 and CDR2 from the germline V gene are MGHRA and YSYEKL. The CDR3: CASSRRLAGETGELFF. The CDR3, as DNA: TGCGCCAGCAGCCGGAGACTAGCGGGGGAAACCGGGGAGCTGTTTTTT.

This clonotype has a count of ten or more. The V and J genes are TRBV12-3 or TRBV12-4 and TRBJ2-1; 10 nucleotides agree with TRBD2. The CDR3 extends over 19 amino acids. With V trimmed by 7 bases and J by 5 bases, 20 bases remained unmatched. The CDR3 protein is CASKLGRTGLTSGDNEQFF. CDR3 bases: TGTGCCAGCAAACTGGGCCGGACAGGGTTAACTAGCGGGGACAATGAGCAGTTCTTC.

This chain uses TRBV25-1 with TRBJ2-7; D is unresolved. V was shortened by 2 bases and J by 0 bases, with 8 bases between the two germline ends. Per the germline V gene, CDR1 is MGHDK and CDR2 is SYGVNS. The CDR3 extends over 14 amino acids. CDR3 sequence (DNA): TGTGCCAGCAGTGAAGTGGGCAGCTCCTACGAGCAGTACTTC. As protein: CASSEVGSSYEQYF.

The rearrangement uses TRBV18 and TRBJ1-1; D ambiguous. The germline V and J ends were trimmed by 4 bases and 4 bases, with 13 bases remaining between them. Per germline, CDR1 KGHSH and CDR2 LQKENI. This CDR3 has 14 amino acids. The CDR3 region is CASSLREESTEAFF. CDR3 DNA: TGTGCCAGCTCACTTAGGGAGGAGAGCACTGAAGCTTTCTTT.

As regards this clonotype: A read error may be the cause here, since a much bigger clone is one base away. In DNA form, the CDR3 reads TGTGCCAGCAGAACCCAGGGGGCGGATCAGCCCAAGCATTTT. Encoded protein: CASRTQGADQPKHF. The rearrangement uses TRBV12-3 or TRBV12-4 and TRBJ1-5, with 8 nucleotides matching TRBD1. The CDR3 is made up of 14 amino acids.

The chain links TRBV20-1 to TRBJ2-1; 8 bases match TRBD2. The V segment lost 0 bases and the J segment 9 bases; nucleotides outside the gene matches: 7. This CDR3 comprises 14 residues. Germline CDR1 DFQATT, CDR2 SNEGSKA (reference sequence). In DNA, the CDR3 is TGCAGTGCTAGAGATCTCTTAGCGGGGTCTGAGCAGTTCTTC. Residues: CSARDLLAGSEQFF.

This clonotype was counted many times. The chain joins TRBV4-3 to TRBJ2-5; D gene uncertain. The CDR3 length is 14 residues. Germline V CDR1 and CDR2: LGHNA, YSLEER. V was shortened by 0 bases and J by 4 bases, with 9 bases between the two germline ends. In DNA, the CDR3 is TGCGCCAGCAGCCAAGATTTCGGACGAGAGACCCAGTACTTC. This encodes CASSQDFGRETQYF.

The chain recombines TRBV19 with TRBJ1-6; the D gene is possibly TRBD1 (5 bases). Trimming stripped 6 bases from V and 3 bases from J, with 6 bases between. The CDR3 covers 13 residues. Germline loops: CDR1 LNHDA, CDR2 SQIVND (reference sequence). The CDR3 DNA follows: TGTGCCAGTAGCGACAGCTATAATTCACCCCTCCACTTT. This translates into CASSDSYNSPLHF.

A word on this clonotype: One end of the junction varies from germline; a read error may be responsible. The chain combines TRBV5-1 with TRBJ2-1, with unresolved D. Germline CDR1 is SGHRS and CDR2 is YFSETQ. The CDR3 extends over 14 amino acids. The CDR3 region is CASSSGSPYDEQFF. As DNA, the CDR3 is TGCGCCAGCAGCTCTGGGTCCCCCTACGATGAGCAGTTCTTC.

The chain couples TRBV5-6 to TRBJ2-1, with a possible D match to TRBD2 (6 bases). CDR1 SGHDT and CDR2 YYEEEE come from the germline V gene. Trimming pared 0 bases from V and 5 bases from J, leaving 15 bases between. The CDR3 covers 16 residues. DNA of the CDR3: TGTGCCAGCAGCTTGGCATTTAGGGGAGGCGACAATGAGCAGTTCTTC. Encoded protein: CASSLAFRGGDNEQFF.

As for this clonotype: Sequence at one end of the junction differs from germline and may be a read error. This chain uses TRBV5-1 with TRBJ2-6; D perhaps matches TRBD1 (6 bases). Germline-derived CDR1 and CDR2 are SGHRS and YFSETQ. This CDR3 comprises 16 residues. CDR3 residues: CASSLVGGSGANVLTF. CDR3 DNA: TGTGCCAGCAGCTTAGTTGGGGGCTCAGGGGCCAACGTCCTGACTTTC.

The gene calls are TRBV12-3 or TRBV12-4 and TRBJ2-2; D remains ambiguous. With 8 bases removed from V and 8 bases from J, the gap between germline ends came to 9 bases. The CDR3 sequence is 11 residues long. CDR3 sequence reads: CASCLRGELFF. CDR3 bases: TGTGCCAGCTGCCTGAGGGGGGAGCTGTTTTTT.

This clonotype was seen a handful of times. This chain uses TRBV6-5 with TRBJ2-7, with 7 bases identical to TRBD1. CDR1 is MNHEY and CDR2 is SVGAGI in the germline V gene. This CDR3 has 13 amino acids. V lost 2 bases, J lost 6 bases, and 4 bases stayed unmatched. The CDR3 DNA is TGTGCCAGCAGTTACGGGACAGCTACCGAGCAGTACTTC. It is translated as CASSYGTATEQYF.

This clonotype was seen many times. The chain links TRBV4-3 to TRBJ1-5; a weak D match, TRBD1 (6 bases). This CDR3 contains 13 residues. Germline V CDR1 and CDR2: LGHNA, YSLEER. V gave up 1 base and J gave up 6 bases, with 7 bases separating them. The CDR3 DNA follows: TGCGCCAGCAGCCAAGGGACAGCTCAGCCCCAGCATTTT. Translating gives CASSQGTAQPQHF.

Regarding this clonotype: A junction boundary mismatches the germline segment, possibly from a read error. The rearrangement uses TRBV12-5 and TRBJ2-7, with TRBD2 matching over 11 bases. The CDR3 loop spans 16 amino acids. Per the germline V gene, CDR1 is LGHNT and CDR2 is FRNRAP. Here the CDR3 DNA reads TGTGTTAGTGGTTTGGTACTAGCGGGGGATCAGGACGAGCAGTACTTC. This codes for CVSGLVLAGDQDEQYF. Complete variable domain (other parts from reference TRBV12-5 and TRBJ2-7): DARVTQTPRHKVTEMGQEVTMRCQPILGHNTVFWYRQTMMQGLELLAYFRNRAPLDDSGMPKDRFSAEMPDATLATLKIQPSEPRDSAVYFCVSGLVLAGDQDEQYFGPGTRLTVT.

This clonotype is a singleton in its sample. This rearrangement joins TRBV19 to TRBJ1-4; 10 positions agree with TRBD1. The J segment lost 0 bases and the V segment lost 10 bases, leaving 2 bases of the junction unmatched. CDR1 and CDR2 (germline): LNHDA, SQIVND (reference sequence). This CDR3 region has 14 residues. Written as DNA, the CDR3 is TGTGCCACAGGGACAGGGGCAACTAATGAAAAACTGTTTTTT. It is translated as CATGTGATNEKLFF. The whole variable domain, remainder taken from reference TRBV19 and TRBJ1-4, is DGGITQSPKYLFRKEGQNVTLSCEQNLNHDAMYWYRQDPGQGLRLIYYSQIVNDFQKGDIAEGYSVSREKKESFPLTVTSAQKNPTAFYLCATGTGATNEKLFFGSGTQLSVL.

This clonotype was seen just once. One end of the junction is discordant with germline, which a read error may explain. V gene TRBV7-2 combines with J gene TRBJ2-1; possible D gene TRBD1, 8 bases. The CDR3 covers 15 residues. Germline loops: CDR1 SGHTA, CDR2 FQGNSA. The CDR3 region has the DNA TGTGCCAGCAGCACAGGGGGGGCCCTCTACTATGAGCAGTTCTTC. This encodes CASSTGGALYYEQFF.

In its sample, this clonotype was seen a few times. The CDR3 sequence: CASSYVGGLANYGYTF. CDR3 bases: TGTGCCAGCAGTTACGTCGGGGGCCTAGCTAACTATGGCTACACCTTC. The chain couples TRBV6-5 to TRBJ1-2, with D tentatively TRBD1 (6 bases). The CDR3 has 16 amino acids. Germline V lookup: CDR1 MNHEY, CDR2 SVGAGI. Trimming pared 2 bases from V and 0 bases from J, leaving 13 bases between.

The V gene is TRBV18, the J gene TRBJ1-4; maybe TRBD1 (6 bases). V lost 2 bases to trimming and J lost 12 bases, with 22 bases between them. This CDR3 has 16 amino acids. The germline gives CDR1 KGHSH, CDR2 LQKENI. The CDR3 sequence is CASSPETADRPVELFF. DNA for the CDR3: TGTGCCAGCTCACCAGAGACAGCGGACAGACCGGTAGAACTGTTTTTT.

This clonotype was observed a handful of times. The V call is TRBV12-3 or TRBV12-4, the J call TRBJ1-2; 8 bases fit TRBD1. J gave up 7 bases and V 1 base, and 11 bases lay outside the gene matches. This CDR3 is 16 amino acids long. This chain's CDR3 is CASSLGGTGGPGGYTF. The CDR3 DNA sequence: TGTGCCAGCAGTTTAGGGGGGACAGGAGGACCCGGTGGCTACACCTTC.